One sample yielded the 31 T cell receptor beta chains listed below, sequenced in a study of T cell responses to AZD1222 COVID-19 vaccine. This table comes from immunoSEQ multiplex PCR, and its TCRdb copy is limited to in-frame clones, with some not included. The sample contains 100,000 to 150,000 clones, roughly 86% of which appear only once. The sample consisted of peripheral blood, taken on day 0 of AZD1222 vaccination. These receptors were collected from an adult in good health.

The chain carries TRBV5-8 and TRBJ1-5; no clear D gene. There are 11 residues in the CDR3. Trimming took off 3 bases at V and 11 bases at J, with 9 bases between the two ends. The germline CDR1 and CDR2 sequences are SGHTS and YDEGEE. The CDR3 DNA sequence: TGTGCCAGCAGCTCCTGGGAGTCCCAGCATTTT. Translated: CASSSWESQHF.

The rearrangement joins TRBV18 to TRBJ2-7; the D is unclear. Trimming shortened V by 8 bases and J by 7 bases, and 6 bases separated the two germline ends. The CDR3 spans 9 residues. The V gene's germline CDR1 is KGHSH and CDR2 LQKENI. The CDR3 here is CASPREQYF. CDR3 in DNA: TGTGCCAGCCCACGGGAGCAGTACTTC.

V and J are TRBV13 and TRBJ1-1; the D is unclear. V was shortened by 2 bases and J by 0 bases, with 13 bases between the two germline ends. The CDR3 extends over 16 amino acids. Germline lookup yields CDR1 PRHDT and CDR2 FYEKMQ (reference sequence). CDR3 region: CASSLRGSGMNTEAFF. The CDR3 nucleotides are TGTGCCAGCAGCTTAAGAGGGTCCGGGATGAACACTGAAGCTTTCTTT.

The rearrangement uses TRBV14 and TRBJ2-1, with D unclear. The CDR3 runs to 13 residues. Germline V lookup: CDR1 SGHDN, CDR2 FVKESK. V was trimmed by 0 bases and J by 11 bases, leaving 11 bases between them. The CDR3 nucleotides are TGTGCCAGCAGCCAAGATTCTGGGCCAAAGCAGTTCTTC. Residues: CASSQDSGPKQFF.

The chain recombines TRBV24-1 with TRBJ2-1; 8 bases align to TRBD2. The CDR3 sequence is 15 residues long. The germline gives CDR1 KGHDR, CDR2 SFDVKD. Trimming took 6 bases from V and 8 from J; bases not matched to a gene: 11. This CDR3 reads CATSKGSGGWDEQFF. The CDR3 region has the DNA TGTGCCACCAGTAAAGGAAGCGGGGGTTGGGATGAGCAGTTCTTC.

The chain is built from TRBV25-1 and TRBJ1-1; D not resolved. This CDR3 region has 17 residues. The ends were cut back, 0 bases at V and 1 base at J, with 15 bases in the middle. Germline values: CDR1 MGHDK, CDR2 SYGVNS. This chain's CDR3 is CASSEYGQGRPNTEAFF. In DNA form, the CDR3 reads TGTGCCAGCAGTGAATATGGTCAAGGTAGACCGAACACTGAAGCTTTCTTT.

V gene TRBV30 combines with J gene TRBJ2-5; possible D gene TRBD1, 6 bases. The V and J ends lost 2 bases and 7 bases respectively, with 17 bases between them. The germline CDR1 and CDR2 sequences are GTSNPN and SVGIG (reference sequence). The CDR3 sequence is 14 residues long. CDR3 protein: CAWSPTARGGTQYF. CDR3 DNA sequence: TGTGCCTGGAGTCCCACTGCCCGAGGGGGGACCCAGTACTTC.

CDR3 sequence reads: CAWSLQGNTIYF. CDR3 DNA: TGTGCCTGGAGCCTACAGGGAAACACCATATATTTT. The chain is built from TRBV30 and TRBJ1-3; D gene unclear. V lost 3 bases and J 4 bases, leaving 7 bases between the germline ends. The V gene's germline CDR1 is GTSNPN and CDR2 SVGIG (reference sequence). This CDR3 comprises 12 residues.

The chain recombines TRBV4-2 with TRBJ1-4; unclear D gene. This CDR3 spans 13 amino acids. The V and J ends lost 4 bases and 6 bases respectively, with 9 bases between them. In germline, CDR1 is LGHNA, CDR2 YNFKEQ. The CDR3 DNA reads TGTGCCAGCAGCCTCTCTGAGGATGAAAAACTGTTTTTT. It codes for CASSLSEDEKLFF.

J is TRBJ2-1 and V is TRBV5-4; D is perhaps TRBD2 (6 bases). The CDR3 extends over 13 amino acids. V lost 4 bases, J lost 9 bases, and 14 bases lay in between. The germline V gene encodes CDR1 SGHNT and CDR2 YYREEE (reference sequence). The CDR3 DNA reads TGTGCCAGCAGCCCCGGGACTCCCGCTGAGCAGTTCTTC. This codes for CASSPGTPAEQFF. Together with reference TRBV5-4 and TRBJ2-1, the CDR3 gives the full variable domain: ETGVTQSPTHLIKTRGQQVTLRCSSQSGHNTVSWYQQALGQGPQFIFQYYREEENGRGNFPPRFSGLQFPNYSSELNVNALELDDSALYLCASSPGTPAEQFFGPGTRLTVL.

V gene TRBV7-2 combines with J gene TRBJ1-4; D remains ambiguous. CDR3 size: 13 residues. The V gene's germline CDR1 is SGHTA and CDR2 FQGNSA. The V gene lost 5 bases and the J gene lost 10 bases, with 14 bases spanning the gap. Written as DNA, the CDR3 is TGTGCCAGCAGCATCAACTCTCTTGCAAAACTGTTTTTT. It yields the protein CASSINSLAKLFF.

The chain recombines TRBV3-1 (or the pseudogene TRBV3-2) with TRBJ1-3; 9 bases align to TRBD1. The V gene end was trimmed by 3 bases and the J gene end by 4 bases; junction bases not matched to a gene: 7. Germline V gene sequence: CDR1 LGHDT, CDR2 YNNKEL (reference sequence). The CDR3 spans 16 residues. CDR3 DNA sequence: TGTGCCAGCAGCCACTCCGACAGGGGGTACGGAAACACCATATATTTT. It codes for CASSHSDRGYGNTIYF.

The chain employs TRBV11-2 and TRBJ1-2; D gene uncertain. Trimming cost V 7 bases and J 7 bases, with 19 bases left between them. Germline assignment: CDR1 SGHAT and CDR2 FQNNGV. CDR3 length: 14 residues. The CDR3 here is CASTPGEGLRGYTF. The CDR3 DNA reads TGTGCCAGCACCCCAGGAGAGGGTCTCCGTGGCTACACCTTC.

The genes are TRBV7-9 and TRBJ2-1; 9 bases line up with TRBD2. J lost 7 bases, V lost 7 bases, and 8 bases had no gene match. CDR3 length equals 14 residues. Per germline, CDR1 SEHNR and CDR2 FQNEAQ (reference sequence). The CDR3 sequence is CASKELAGHNEQFF. The CDR3 DNA reads as TGTGCCAGCAAAGAACTAGCGGGCCATAATGAGCAGTTCTTC.

This clone occurred a few times. The sample holds other DNA sequences that translate to the same CDR3. V usage is TRBV3-1 (or the pseudogene TRBV3-2) and J usage is TRBJ1-5, with 9 bases matching TRBD1. V was pared by 4 bases and J by 4 bases, with 2 bases of the junction left unmatched. Germline values: CDR1 LGHDT, CDR2 YNNKEL (reference sequence). The CDR3 contains 14 residues. The CDR3 DNA reads as TGTGCCAGCAGCCGGGGGACAGGGAATCAGCCCCAGCATTTT. Protein sequence: CASSRGTGNQPQHF.

The CDR3 spells CASRTDGTNNYGYTF. DNA of the CDR3: TGCGCCAGCAGGACAGATGGGACGAATAACTATGGCTACACCTTC. The rearrangement joins TRBV5-1 to TRBJ1-2; tentative D call: TRBD1 (5 bases). The CDR3 spans 15 residues. V shed 5 bases and J shed 1 base, with 15 bases lying between them. From germline, CDR1 is SGHRS and CDR2 YFSETQ.

This clone has a count of ten or more. The chain is built from TRBV5-1 and TRBJ2-1; 14 bases map to TRBD2. The V gene end was trimmed by 4 bases and the J gene end by 9 bases; junction bases not matched to a gene: 6. This CDR3 contains 15 residues. The V gene's germline CDR1 is SGHRS and CDR2 YFSETQ. CDR3 in DNA: TGCGCCAGCAGCCCGACTAGCGGGGGGGGTAGTGAGCAGTTCTTC. Protein product: CASSPTSGGGSEQFF.

This clone has only one observation. Here the CDR3 DNA reads TGCGCCAGCAGCCCGACAGGGCCTGGAAACACCATATATTTT. Amino acids: CASSPTGPGNTIYF. The chain joins TRBV4-1 to TRBJ1-3; 7 nucleotides agree with TRBD1. Trimming removed 4 bases from V and 2 bases from J; junction bases left unmatched: 2. The germline CDR1 and CDR2 sequences are MGHRA and YSYEKL. The CDR3 has 14 amino acids.

The chain has TRBV4-2 and TRBJ2-7, with a tentative D call TRBD1 (5 bases). Germline V CDR1 and CDR2: LGHNA, YNFKEQ. CDR3 size: 15 residues. Trimming took 0 bases from V and 0 from J, leaving 9 bases between them. CDR3 amino acids: CASSQDLGRSYEQYF. For the CDR3, the DNA is TGTGCCAGCAGCCAAGATTTGGGGCGCTCCTACGAGCAGTACTTC.

This clone was counted only a few times. The V gene is TRBV6-2 or TRBV6-3, the J gene TRBJ2-5; 12 bases line up with TRBD2. The germline V gene has CDR1 MNHEY and CDR2 SVGEGT. V shed 6 bases and J 7 bases; nucleotides not matched to a gene: 9. The CDR3 has 15 amino acids. The CDR3 coding sequence is TGTGCCAGCAGCCCGACTAGCGGGGGCTCTATGACCCAGTACTTC. The encoded protein is CASSPTSGGSMTQYF.

The rearrangement uses TRBV5-1 and TRBJ1-2, with D possibly matching TRBD1 (5 bases). The CDR3 runs to 15 residues. The germline V gene encodes CDR1 SGHRS and CDR2 YFSETQ. Trimming stripped 3 bases from V and 0 bases from J, with 12 bases between. Here the CDR3 reads CASSSGGPTNYGYTF. The CDR3, as DNA: TGCGCCAGCAGCTCCGGGGGACCTACTAACTATGGCTACACCTTC.

The rearrangement links TRBV6-5 to TRBJ1-2; possible D gene TRBD1, 6 bases. Per germline, CDR1 MNHEY and CDR2 SVGAGI. Trimming removed 5 bases at V and 3 bases at J, with 16 bases between. The CDR3 sequence is 15 residues long. CDR3 loop: CASSITGTLDYGYTF. The CDR3 DNA reads as TGTGCCAGCAGTATAACAGGGACCCTAGACTATGGCTACACCTTC.

This chain links TRBV9 with TRBJ1-6, with 7 bases matching TRBD1. The CDR3 has 17 residues. V trimming: 3 bases; J trimming: 9 bases; junction bases outside the gene matches: 15. Germline lookup yields CDR1 SGDLS and CDR2 YYNGEE. The CDR3, as DNA: TGTGCCAGCAGCGCTCTAGGGTCCGGGACAGTCGGTTCACCCCTCCACTTT. Translation gives CASSALGSGTVGSPLHF. Drawing the rest from reference TRBV9 and TRBJ1-6, the complete variable domain is DSGVTQTPKHLITATGQRVTLRCSPRSGDLSVYWYQQSLDQGLQFLIQYYNGEERAKGNILERFSAQQFPDLHSELNLSSLELGDSALYFCASSALGSGTVGSPLHFGNGTRLTVT.

J is TRBJ1-4 and V is TRBV4-1; D ambiguous. CDR1 and CDR2 from the germline V gene are MGHRA and YSYEKL. There are 16 residues in the CDR3. V was trimmed by 1 base and J by 5 bases, leaving 14 bases between them. The CDR3 here is CASSQGFQPQNEKLFF. CDR3 bases: TGCGCCAGCAGCCAAGGATTCCAGCCACAGAATGAAAAACTGTTTTTT.

This chain uses TRBV4-1 with TRBJ2-1, with TRBD2 identical over 13 bases. J lost 6 bases, V lost 5 bases, and 13 bases had no gene match. Germline V CDR1 and CDR2: MGHRA, YSYEKL. The CDR3 is 18 amino acids. The CDR3: CASSSQTSGGAFVNEQFF. CDR3 DNA sequence: TGCGCCAGCAGCTCCCAAACTAGCGGGGGGGCTTTTGTCAATGAGCAGTTCTTC.

CDR3: CASSFLASSSYEQYF. The CDR3 DNA sequence: TGTGCCAGCAGTTTCCTAGCCTCAAGCTCCTACGAGCAGTACTTC. The chain employs TRBV27 and TRBJ2-7, with a possible D match to TRBD2 (5 bases). This CDR3 region has 15 residues. Germline V CDR1 and CDR2: MNHEY, SMNVEV (reference sequence). Trimming pared 3 bases from V and 0 bases from J, leaving 12 bases between.

V usage is TRBV29-1 and J usage is TRBJ2-6, with a possible D match to TRBD1 (6 bases). The V and J ends lost 5 bases and 0 bases respectively, with 14 bases between them. Germline V CDR1 and CDR2: SQVTM, ANQGSEA. CDR3 size: 16 residues. The CDR3 region is CSVQRDTDSGANVLTF. DNA of the CDR3: TGCAGCGTTCAACGGGACACGGACTCTGGGGCCAACGTCCTGACTTTC.

The chain couples TRBV6-1 to TRBJ1-1, with D possibly TRBD1 on 5 matching bases. Germline CDR1 is MNHNS and CDR2 is SASEGT. V was clipped by 3 bases and J by 0 bases, with 14 bases between them. This CDR3 is 16 amino acids long. CDR3 in DNA: TGTGCCAGCAGTGATACCTGGGACGTCATGAACACTGAAGCTTTCTTT. Translation: CASSDTWDVMNTEAFF.

The V and J genes are TRBV21-1 and TRBJ2-1; TRBD1 is the table's D call and was not checked against the DNA. TRBV21-1 constitutes a pseudogene. The CDR3 has 15 amino acids. CDR3 DNA: TGTGCCAGCAGCACCACCACCGGGACAGACAATGAGCAGTTCTTC. It specifies CASSTTTGTDNEQFF.

The chain carries TRBV7-9 and TRBJ1-4, with 10 bases that match TRBD1. V lost 1 base and J lost 7; bases outside the gene matches: 3. This CDR3 has 15 residues. The germline V gene has CDR1 SEHNR and CDR2 FQNEAQ (reference sequence). Here the CDR3 reads CASSLDWDRGEKLFF. For the CDR3, the DNA is TGTGCCAGCAGCTTAGACTGGGACAGGGGTGAAAAACTGTTTTTT.

This chain links TRBV19 with TRBJ1-1, with unresolved D. The CDR3 covers 11 residues. V shed 10 bases and J shed 7 bases, with 13 bases lying between them. The germline gives CDR1 LNHDA, CDR2 SQIVND (reference sequence). The CDR3 loop reads CATRKGHEAFF. The DNA for the CDR3 is TGTGCCACCAGAAAGGGCCATGAAGCTTTCTTT.